The 9 T cell receptor beta chains given below trace back to one sample, sequenced in a study of OX40 agonist ivuxolimab in advanced cancers. Clones were sequenced by immunoSEQ multiplex PCR, and TCRdb holds only the in-frame ones, with some missing. The sample holds tens of thousands of clones, around 87% seen once. The source was CD4+ or CD8+ T cells sorted from blood, collected in a trial of the OX40 agonist ivuxolimab. These receptors were taken from an adult with an advanced solid tumor such as melanoma, head and neck, liver or kidney cancer.

The chain links TRBV5-5 to TRBJ2-1; no definite D call. V was trimmed by 1 base and J by 0 bases, leaving 11 bases between them. CDR3 length: 16 amino acids. CDR1 and CDR2 from the germline V gene are SGHKS and YYEKEE (reference sequence). The chain's CDR3 is CASSLLGESSYNEQFF. The CDR3 DNA sequence: TGTGCCAGCAGCTTGCTTGGCGAAAGCTCCTACAATGAGCAGTTCTTC.

This clone has a single count. The V call is TRBV5-1, the J call TRBJ2-1; 8 bases match TRBD2. The CDR3 is 14 amino acids. V lost 4 bases to trimming and J lost 9 bases; unmatched junction nucleotides: 9. Per germline, CDR1 SGHRS and CDR2 YFSETQ. CDR3 residues: CASSPESGGREQFF. The CDR3 DNA is TGCGCCAGCAGCCCGGAGAGCGGGGGACGTGAGCAGTTCTTC.

This rearrangement joins TRBV6-5 to TRBJ2-2; no firm D call. CDR3 length equals 11 residues. CDR1 is MNHEY, CDR2 SVGAGI, per germline. V was trimmed by 8 bases and J by 6 bases, leaving 7 bases between them. The CDR3 loop reads CASERAGELFF. In nucleotides, the CDR3 is TGTGCCAGCGAAAGGGCCGGGGAGCTGTTTTTT.

The gene calls are TRBV11-2 and TRBJ1-2, with TRBD1 identical over 7 bases. The CDR3 has 13 amino acids. V shed 1 base and J 6 bases; nucleotides not matched to a gene: 2. The germline gives CDR1 SGHAT, CDR2 FQNNGV. The CDR3 region is CASSLARGNGYTF. CDR3 nucleotides: TGTGCCAGCAGCTTAGCCAGGGGGAATGGCTACACCTTC.

This chain connects TRBV5-4 to TRBJ1-3, with D tentatively TRBD1 (6 bases). Trimming took off 4 bases at V and 1 base at J, with 15 bases between the two ends. The germline V gene encodes CDR1 SGHNT and CDR2 YYREEE (reference sequence). This CDR3 has 16 amino acids. CDR3 sequence (DNA): TGTGCCAGCAGCAACGACAGGTTAAGGTCTGGAAACACCATATATTTT. Translation gives CASSNDRLRSGNTIYF.

The chain links TRBV11-2 to TRBJ2-1; 11 nucleotides align to TRBD2. Looked up from germline, CDR1 is SGHAT and CDR2 is FQNNGV. Germline trimming cut 5 bases from V and 2 bases from J; bases unmatched to any gene: 5. The CDR3 sequence is 16 residues long. Here the CDR3 DNA reads TGTGCCAGCAGCCAAATAGCGGGAGGGCCCTACAATGAGCAGTTCTTC. This gives the protein CASSQIAGGPYNEQFF.

The rearrangement joins TRBV21-1 to TRBJ1-1. TRBV21-1 is given as a pseudogene. The CDR3 spans 14 residues. The CDR3 nucleotides read TGTGCCAGCAGCAAAGGGACTGAGAACACTGAAGCTTTCTTT. This codes for CASSKGTENTEAFF.

The chain has TRBV19 and TRBJ2-3; possibly TRBD1 for D (6 bases). The length of the CDR3 is 15 residues. CDR1 and CDR2 (germline): LNHDA, SQIVND (reference sequence). The ends were cut back, 3 bases at V and 6 bases at J, with 16 bases in the middle. DNA of the CDR3: TGTGCCAGTAGTATGGACAGTCTAGAAAGGGATACGCAGTATTTT. Protein sequence: CASSMDSLERDTQYF.

The chain couples TRBV10-3 to TRBJ2-5; D may be TRBD1 or TRBD2 (7 bases each). The CDR3 covers 12 residues. The germline V gene encodes CDR1 ENHRY and CDR2 SYGVKD. The CDR3 DNA is TGTGCACATGGGAGGGGGCTGGAGACCCAGTACTTC. The encoded protein is CAHGRGLETQYF.